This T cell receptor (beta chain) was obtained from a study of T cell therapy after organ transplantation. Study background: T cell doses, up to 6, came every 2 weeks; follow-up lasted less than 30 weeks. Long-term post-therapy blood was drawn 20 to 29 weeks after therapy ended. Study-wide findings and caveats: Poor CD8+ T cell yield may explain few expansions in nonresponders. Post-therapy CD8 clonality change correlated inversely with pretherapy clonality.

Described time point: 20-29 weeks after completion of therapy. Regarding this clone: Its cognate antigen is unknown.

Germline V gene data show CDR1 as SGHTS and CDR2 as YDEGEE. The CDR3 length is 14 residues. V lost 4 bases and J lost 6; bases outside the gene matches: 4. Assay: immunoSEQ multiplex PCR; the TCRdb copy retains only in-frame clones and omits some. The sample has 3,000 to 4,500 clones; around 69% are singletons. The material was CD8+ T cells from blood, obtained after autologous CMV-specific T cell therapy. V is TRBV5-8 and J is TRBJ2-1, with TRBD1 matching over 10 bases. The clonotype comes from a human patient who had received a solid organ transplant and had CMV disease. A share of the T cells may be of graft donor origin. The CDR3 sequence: CASSLGTGVNEQFF. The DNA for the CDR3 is TGTGCCAGCAGCCTCGGGACAGGGGTCAATGAGCAGTTCTTC.